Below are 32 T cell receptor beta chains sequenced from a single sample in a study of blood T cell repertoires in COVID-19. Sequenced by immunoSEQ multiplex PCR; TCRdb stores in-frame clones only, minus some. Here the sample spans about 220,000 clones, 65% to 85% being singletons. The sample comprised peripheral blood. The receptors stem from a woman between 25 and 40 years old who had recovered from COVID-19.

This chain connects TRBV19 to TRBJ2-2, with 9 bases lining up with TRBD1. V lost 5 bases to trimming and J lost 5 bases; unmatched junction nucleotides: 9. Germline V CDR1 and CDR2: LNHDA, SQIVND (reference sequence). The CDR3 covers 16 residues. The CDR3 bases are TGTGCCAGTAGTCTTCGGGGACAGGGTAATACCGGGGAGCTGTTTTTT. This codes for CASSLRGQGNTGELFF.

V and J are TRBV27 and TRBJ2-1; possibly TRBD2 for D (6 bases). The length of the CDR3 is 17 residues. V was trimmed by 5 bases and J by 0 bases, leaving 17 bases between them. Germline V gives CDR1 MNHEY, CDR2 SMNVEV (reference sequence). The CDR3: CASSPGGPGSSYNEQFF. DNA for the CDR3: TGTGCCAGCAGTCCTGGAGGGCCGGGGAGCTCCTACAATGAGCAGTTCTTC.

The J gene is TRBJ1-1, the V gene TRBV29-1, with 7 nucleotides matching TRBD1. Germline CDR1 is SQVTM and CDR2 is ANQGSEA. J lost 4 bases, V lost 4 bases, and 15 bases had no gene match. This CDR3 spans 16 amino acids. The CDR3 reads CSVAMAGGSLVTEAFF. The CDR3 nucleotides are TGCAGCGTTGCAATGGCAGGGGGGTCGTTGGTCACTGAAGCTTTCTTT.

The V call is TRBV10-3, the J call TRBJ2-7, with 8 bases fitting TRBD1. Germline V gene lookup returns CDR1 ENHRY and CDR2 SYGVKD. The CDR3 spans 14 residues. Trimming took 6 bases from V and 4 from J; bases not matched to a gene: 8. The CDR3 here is CAISEEGQVYEQYF. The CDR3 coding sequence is TGTGCCATCAGCGAAGAGGGACAGGTATACGAGCAGTACTTC.

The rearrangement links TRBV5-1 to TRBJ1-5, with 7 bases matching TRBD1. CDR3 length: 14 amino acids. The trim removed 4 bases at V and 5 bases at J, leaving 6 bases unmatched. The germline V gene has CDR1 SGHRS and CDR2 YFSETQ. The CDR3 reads CASSAAGTDQPQHF. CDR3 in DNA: TGCGCCAGCAGCGCTGCCGGGACAGATCAGCCCCAGCATTTT.

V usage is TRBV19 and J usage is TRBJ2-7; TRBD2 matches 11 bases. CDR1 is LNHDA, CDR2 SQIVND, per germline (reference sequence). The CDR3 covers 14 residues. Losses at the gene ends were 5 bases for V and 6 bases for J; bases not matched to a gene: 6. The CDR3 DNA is TGTGCCAGTAGTGTACTAGCGGGAGTTGGCGAGCAGTACTTC. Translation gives CASSVLAGVGEQYF.

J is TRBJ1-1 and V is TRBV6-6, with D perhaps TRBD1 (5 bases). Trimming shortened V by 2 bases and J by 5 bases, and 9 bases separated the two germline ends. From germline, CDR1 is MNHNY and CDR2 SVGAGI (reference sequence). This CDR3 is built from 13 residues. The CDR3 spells CASSYQGSTEAFF. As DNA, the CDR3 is TGTGCCAGCAGTTACCAGGGCTCAACTGAAGCTTTCTTT.

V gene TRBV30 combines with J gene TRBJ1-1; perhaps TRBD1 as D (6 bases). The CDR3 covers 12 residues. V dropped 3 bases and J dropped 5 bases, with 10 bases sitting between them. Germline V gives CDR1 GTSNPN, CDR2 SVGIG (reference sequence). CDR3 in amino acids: CAWRAQGTEAFF. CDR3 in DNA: TGTGCCTGGAGAGCACAGGGAACTGAAGCTTTCTTT. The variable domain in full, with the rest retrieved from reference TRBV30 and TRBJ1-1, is SQTIHQWPATLVQPVGSPLSLECTVEGTSNPNLYWYRQAAGRGLQLLFYSVGIGQISSEVPQNLSASRPQDRQFILSSKKLLLSDSGFYLCAWRAQGTEAFFGQGTRLTVV.

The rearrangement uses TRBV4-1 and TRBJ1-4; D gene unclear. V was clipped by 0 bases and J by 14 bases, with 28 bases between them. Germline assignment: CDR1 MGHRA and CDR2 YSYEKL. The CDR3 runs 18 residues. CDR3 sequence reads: CASSQDLGLRQVHTGLFF. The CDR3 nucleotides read TGCGCCAGCAGCCAAGATCTCGGGTTGCGGCAGGTTCACACGGGGCTGTTTTTT.

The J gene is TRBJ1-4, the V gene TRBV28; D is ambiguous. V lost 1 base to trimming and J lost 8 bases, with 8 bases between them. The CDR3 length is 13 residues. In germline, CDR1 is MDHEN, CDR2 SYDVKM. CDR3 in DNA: TGTGCCAGCAGTTTATTTCCTCGGGAAAAACTGTTTTTT. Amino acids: CASSLFPREKLFF.

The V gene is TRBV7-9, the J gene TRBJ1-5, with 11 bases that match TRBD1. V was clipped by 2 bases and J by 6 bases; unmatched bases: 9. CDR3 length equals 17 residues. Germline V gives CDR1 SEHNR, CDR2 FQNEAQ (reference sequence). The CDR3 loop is CASSLKGDRGYSQPQHF. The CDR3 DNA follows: TGTGCCAGCAGCTTAAAGGGGGACAGGGGGTACTCTCAGCCCCAGCATTTT.

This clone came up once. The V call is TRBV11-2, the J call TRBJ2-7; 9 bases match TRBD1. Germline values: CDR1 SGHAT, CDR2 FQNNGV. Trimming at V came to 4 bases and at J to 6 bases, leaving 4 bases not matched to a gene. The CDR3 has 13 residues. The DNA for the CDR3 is TGTGCCAGCAGCTCGGACAGGGGAGGCGAGCAGTACTTC. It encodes CASSSDRGGEQYF.

Here the CDR3 reads CASSDSTGGDTEAFF. The CDR3 DNA follows: TGTGCCAGCAGTGACTCAACAGGGGGGGACACTGAAGCTTTCTTT. The V gene is TRBV25-1, the J gene TRBJ1-1; 8 bases are a match to TRBD1. This CDR3 comprises 15 residues. The germline V gene has CDR1 MGHDK and CDR2 SYGVNS. V dropped 3 bases and J dropped 3; count of bases not matched to a gene: 6.

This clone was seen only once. The DNA of the CDR3 is TGTGCCAGCAGCTTAGTTTCAACCCTGACTAGCGGGAGGGCCAATGAGCAGTTCTTC. It specifies CASSLVSTLTSGRANEQFF. This sequence joins TRBV7-2 and TRBJ2-1; 14 bases match TRBD2. V shed 1 base and J 6 bases; nucleotides not matched to a gene: 11. This CDR3 spans 19 amino acids. The germline V gene has CDR1 SGHTA and CDR2 FQGNSA. Full variable domain (outside the CDR3, taken from reference TRBV7-2 and TRBJ2-1): GAGVSQSPSNKVTEKGKDVELRCDPISGHTALYWYRQSLGQGLEFLIYFQGNSAPDKSGLPSDRFSAERTGGSVSTLTIQRTQQEDSAVYLCASSLVSTLTSGRANEQFFGPGTRLTVL.

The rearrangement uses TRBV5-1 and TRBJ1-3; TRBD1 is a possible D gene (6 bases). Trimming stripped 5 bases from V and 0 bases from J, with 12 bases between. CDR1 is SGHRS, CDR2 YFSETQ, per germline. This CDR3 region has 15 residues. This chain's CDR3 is CASRQDSFSGNTIYF. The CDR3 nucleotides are TGCGCCAGCAGGCAGGACAGTTTCTCTGGAAACACCATATATTTT.

CDR3 coding DNA: TGTGCCAGCACGGGTTCTCTCGCTGGCGAGCAGTACTTC. This sequence encodes CASTGSLAGEQYF. This sequence joins TRBV28 and TRBJ2-7, with D unresolved. V gave up 7 bases and J gave up 6 bases, with 16 bases separating them. Germline V gene lookup returns CDR1 MDHEN and CDR2 SYDVKM. The CDR3 consists of 13 residues. Variable domain in full (rest from reference TRBV28 and TRBJ2-7): DVKVTQSSRYLVKRTGEKVFLECVQDMDHENMFWYRQDPGLGLRLIYFSYDVKMKEKGDIPEGYSVSREKKERFSLILESASTNQTSMYLCASTGSLAGEQYFGPGTRLTVT.

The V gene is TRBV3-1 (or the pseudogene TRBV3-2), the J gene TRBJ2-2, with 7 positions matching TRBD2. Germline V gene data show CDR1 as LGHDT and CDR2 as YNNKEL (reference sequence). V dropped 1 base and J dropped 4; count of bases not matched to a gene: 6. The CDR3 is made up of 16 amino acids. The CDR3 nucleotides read TGTGCCAGCAGCCAAGTACGGGAGCGGGGCACCGGGGAGCTGTTTTTT. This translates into CASSQVRERGTGELFF.

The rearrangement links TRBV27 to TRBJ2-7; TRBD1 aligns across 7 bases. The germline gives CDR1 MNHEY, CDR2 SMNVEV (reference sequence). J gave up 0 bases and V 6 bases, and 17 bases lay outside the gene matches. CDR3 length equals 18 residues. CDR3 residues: CASSSSYPGQSTSYEQYF. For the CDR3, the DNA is TGTGCCAGCAGCAGTTCCTACCCGGGACAGTCTACCTCCTACGAGCAGTACTTC.

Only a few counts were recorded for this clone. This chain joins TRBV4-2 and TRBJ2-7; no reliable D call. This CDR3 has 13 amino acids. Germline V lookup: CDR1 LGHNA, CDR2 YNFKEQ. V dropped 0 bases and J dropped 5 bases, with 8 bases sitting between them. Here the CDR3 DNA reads TGTGCCAGCAGCCAAGAGAGTCTGAACGAGCAGTACTTC. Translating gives CASSQESLNEQYF.

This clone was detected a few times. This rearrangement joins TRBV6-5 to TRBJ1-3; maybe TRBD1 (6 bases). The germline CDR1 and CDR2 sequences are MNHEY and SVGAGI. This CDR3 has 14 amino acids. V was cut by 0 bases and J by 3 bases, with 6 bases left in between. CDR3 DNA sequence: TGTGCCAGCAGTTACTCGACAGGTGGAAACACCATATATTTT. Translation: CASSYSTGGNTIYF.

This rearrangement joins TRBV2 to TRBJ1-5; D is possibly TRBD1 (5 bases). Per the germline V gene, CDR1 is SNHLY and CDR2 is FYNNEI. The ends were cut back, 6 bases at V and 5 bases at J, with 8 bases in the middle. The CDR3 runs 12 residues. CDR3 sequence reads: CASSREDQPQHF. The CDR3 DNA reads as TGTGCCAGCAGCAGGGAGGATCAGCCCCAGCATTTT.

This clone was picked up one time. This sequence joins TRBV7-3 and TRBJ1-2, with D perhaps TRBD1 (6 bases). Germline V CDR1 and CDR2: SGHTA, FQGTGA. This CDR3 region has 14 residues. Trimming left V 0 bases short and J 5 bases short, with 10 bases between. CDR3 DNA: TGTGCCAGCAGCTTAACGGCAGGGGAATATGGCTACACCTTC. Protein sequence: CASSLTAGEYGYTF.

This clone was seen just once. DNA for the CDR3: TGTGCCAGCACGCGGTTGGTCGGAGCGGGGGCGTCCGGCTACACCTTC. Its protein product is CASTRLVGAGASGYTF. The chain combines TRBV7-9 with TRBJ1-2; D might be TRBD1 (6 bases). Germline CDR1 reads SEHNR; CDR2 reads FQNEAQ (reference sequence). V was shortened by 7 bases and J by 8 bases, with 26 bases between the two germline ends. The CDR3 runs to 16 residues. Based on the CDR3 plus reference TRBV7-9 and TRBJ1-2, the full variable domain is DTGVSQNPRHKITKRGQNVTFRCDPISEHNRLYWYRQTLGQGPEFLTYFQNEAQLEKSRLLSDRFSAERPKGSFSTLEIQRTEQGDSAMYLCASTRLVGAGASGYTFGSGTRLTVV.

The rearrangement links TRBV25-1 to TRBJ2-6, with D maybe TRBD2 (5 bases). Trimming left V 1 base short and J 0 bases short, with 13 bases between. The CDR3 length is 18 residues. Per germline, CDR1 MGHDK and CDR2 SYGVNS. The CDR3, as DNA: TGTGCCAGCAGTGAATCTCCGGGGAGCAGCTCTGGGGCCAACGTCCTGACTTTC. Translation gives CASSESPGSSSGANVLTF.

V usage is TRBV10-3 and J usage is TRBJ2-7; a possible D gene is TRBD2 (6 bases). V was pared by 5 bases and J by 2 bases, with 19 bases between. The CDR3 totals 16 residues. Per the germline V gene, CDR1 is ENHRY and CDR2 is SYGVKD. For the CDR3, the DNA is TGTGCCATCAGTCGCCCGGGACTCCCATCTACCTACGAGCAGTACTTC. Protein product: CAISRPGLPSTYEQYF.

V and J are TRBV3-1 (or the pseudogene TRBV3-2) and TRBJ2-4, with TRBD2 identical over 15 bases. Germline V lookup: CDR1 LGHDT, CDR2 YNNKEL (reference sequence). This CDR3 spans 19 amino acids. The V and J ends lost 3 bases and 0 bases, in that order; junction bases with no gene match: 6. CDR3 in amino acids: CASSQGLAGGGLAKNIQYF. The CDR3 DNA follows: TGTGCCAGCAGCCAGGGACTAGCGGGGGGAGGATTAGCCAAAAACATTCAGTACTTC.

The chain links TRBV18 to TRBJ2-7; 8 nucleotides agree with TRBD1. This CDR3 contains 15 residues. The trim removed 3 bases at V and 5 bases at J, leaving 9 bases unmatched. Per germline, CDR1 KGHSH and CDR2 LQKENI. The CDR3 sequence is CASSPPGQVFDEQYF. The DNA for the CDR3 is TGTGCCAGCTCACCCCCGGGACAGGTATTCGACGAGCAGTACTTC.

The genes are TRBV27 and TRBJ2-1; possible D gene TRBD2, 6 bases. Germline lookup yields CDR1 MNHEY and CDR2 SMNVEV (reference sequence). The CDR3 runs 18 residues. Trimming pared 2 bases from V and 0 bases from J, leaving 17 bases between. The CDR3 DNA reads TGTGCCAGCAGTTTACTGAACCTAGCGATTAGCTCCTACAATGAGCAGTTCTTC. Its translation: CASSLLNLAISSYNEQFF.

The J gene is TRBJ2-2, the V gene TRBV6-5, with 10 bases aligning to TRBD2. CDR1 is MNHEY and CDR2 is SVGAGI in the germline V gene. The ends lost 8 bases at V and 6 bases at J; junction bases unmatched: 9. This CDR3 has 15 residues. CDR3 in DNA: TGTGCCAGCCTCGGGGCAGCGGGAGGGGCCGGGGAGCTGTTTTTT. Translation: CASLGAAGGAGELFF.

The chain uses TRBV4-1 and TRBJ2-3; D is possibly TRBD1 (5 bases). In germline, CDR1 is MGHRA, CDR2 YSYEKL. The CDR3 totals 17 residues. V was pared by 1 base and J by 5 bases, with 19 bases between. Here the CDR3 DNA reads TGCGCCAGCAGCCAAGTTGACAGCAGATCAGTCGGAGATACGCAGTATTTT. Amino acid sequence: CASSQVDSRSVGDTQYF.

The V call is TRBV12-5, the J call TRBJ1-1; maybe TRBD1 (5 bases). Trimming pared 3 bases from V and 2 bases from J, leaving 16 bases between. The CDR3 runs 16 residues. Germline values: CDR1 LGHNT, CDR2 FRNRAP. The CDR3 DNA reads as TGTGCTAGTGGTTTTGCCGCTGGGGGGGGAAACACTGAAGCTTTCTTT. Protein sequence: CASGFAAGGGNTEAFF.

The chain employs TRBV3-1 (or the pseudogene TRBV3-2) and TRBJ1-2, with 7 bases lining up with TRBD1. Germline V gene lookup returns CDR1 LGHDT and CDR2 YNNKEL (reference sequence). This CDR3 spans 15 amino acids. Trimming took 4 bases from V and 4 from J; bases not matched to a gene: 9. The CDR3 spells CASSLTDRSSYGYTF. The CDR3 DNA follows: TGTGCCAGCAGCCTGACGGACAGGTCTAGCTATGGCTACACCTTC.